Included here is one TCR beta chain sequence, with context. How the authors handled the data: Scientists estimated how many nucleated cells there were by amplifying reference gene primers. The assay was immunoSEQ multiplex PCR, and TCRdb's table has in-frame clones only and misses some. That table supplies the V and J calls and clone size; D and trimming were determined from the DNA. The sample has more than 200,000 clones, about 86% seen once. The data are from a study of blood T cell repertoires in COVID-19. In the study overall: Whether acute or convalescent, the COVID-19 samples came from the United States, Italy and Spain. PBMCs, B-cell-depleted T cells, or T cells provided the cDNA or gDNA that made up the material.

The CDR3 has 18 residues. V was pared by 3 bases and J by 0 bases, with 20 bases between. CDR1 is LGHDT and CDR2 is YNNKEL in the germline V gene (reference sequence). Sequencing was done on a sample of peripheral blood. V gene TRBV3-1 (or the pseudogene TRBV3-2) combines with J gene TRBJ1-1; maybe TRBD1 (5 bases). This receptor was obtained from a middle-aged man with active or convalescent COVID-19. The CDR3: CASSHRGQGGGMNTEAFF. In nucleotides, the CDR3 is TGTGCCAGCAGCCACCGAGGCCAGGGCGGGGGTATGAACACTGAAGCTTTCTTT.